Each of the 30 T cell receptor beta chains below was sequenced from the same sample in a study of vaccination effects on CD4 cells after COVID-19. Scientists isolated CD4+ T cells after an approximately ten-day culture period ended. For these TCRs, the target antigens are not known. Data came from immunoSEQ multiplex PCR; TCRdb stores just in-frame clones and leaves some out. The sample contains around 56,000 clones, about 80% of which appear only once. The source was CD4+ T cells from PBMCs cultured without peptide, collected before COVID-19 vaccination. The receptors shown here come from a human donor who received a COVID-19 vaccine.

This chain connects TRBV30 to TRBJ2-1; 12 nucleotides match TRBD1. With V trimmed by 5 bases and J by 7 bases, 9 bases remained unmatched. Germline CDR1 reads GTSNPN; CDR2 reads SVGIG (reference sequence). The CDR3 spans 15 residues. The CDR3, as DNA: TGTGCCTGGGAAACCGGGACAGGGGGCTGGAATGAGCAGTTCTTC. Amino acid sequence: CAWETGTGGWNEQFF. Filled out from reference TRBV30 and TRBJ2-1, the complete variable domain reads SQTIHQWPATLVQPVGSPLSLECTVEGTSNPNLYWYRQAAGRGLQLLFYSVGIGQISSEVPQNLSASRPQDRQFILSSKKLLLSDSGFYLCAWETGTGGWNEQFFGPGTRLTVL.

The J gene is TRBJ2-2, the V gene TRBV5-1, with 7 bases that match TRBD1. CDR3 length: 15 residues. CDR1 is SGHRS and CDR2 is YFSETQ in the germline V gene. The V and J ends lost 4 bases and 7 bases, in that order; junction bases with no gene match: 10. CDR3: CASSPQTGQGGELFF. CDR3 bases: TGCGCCAGCAGCCCCCAGACAGGGCAGGGCGGGGAGCTGTTTTTT.

The chain recombines TRBV15 with TRBJ1-1; a possible D gene is TRBD1 (6 bases). With 4 bases removed from V and 4 bases from J, the gap between germline ends came to 7 bases. CDR1 LNHNV and CDR2 YYDKDF come from the germline V gene (reference sequence). This CDR3 region has 12 residues. This CDR3 reads CATSNRVTEAFF. Here the CDR3 DNA reads TGTGCCACCAGCAACAGGGTCACTGAAGCTTTCTTT.

The rearrangement links TRBV11-2 to TRBJ2-1; the match to TRBD1 covers 7 bases. V lost 5 bases, J lost 4 bases, and 8 bases stayed unmatched. The CDR3 consists of 15 residues. Germline V gene sequence: CDR1 SGHAT, CDR2 FQNNGV. CDR3 DNA sequence: TGTGCCAGCAGCCTCAGGGGGAGCTTATACAATGAGCAGTTCTTC. This codes for CASSLRGSLYNEQFF.

The DNA for the CDR3 is TGTGCCAGCATACGGGACTCCGGACCCTATGGCTACACCTTC. Its protein product is CASIRDSGPYGYTF. The rearrangement joins TRBV6-6 to TRBJ1-2, with D maybe TRBD1 (5 bases). V was shortened by 7 bases and J by 4 bases, with 16 bases between the two germline ends. Germline V CDR1 and CDR2: MNHNY, SVGAGI (reference sequence). The length of the CDR3 is 14 residues.

This clone turned up a few times. V is TRBV10-2 and J is TRBJ1-6; 10 bases agree with TRBD1. This CDR3 region has 15 residues. The V segment lost 7 bases and the J segment 7 bases; nucleotides outside the gene matches: 7. Per germline, CDR1 WSHSY and CDR2 SAAADI. CDR3 bases: TGCGCCAGCACCTCGACAGGGGGCTTCAATTCACCCCTCCACTTT. Translated, it gives CASTSTGGFNSPLHF.

Comments on this clone: The sample holds other DNA sequences that translate to the same CDR3. This rearrangement joins TRBV7-2 to TRBJ2-5; TRBD2 might be the D (6 bases). Germline CDR1 reads SGHTA; CDR2 reads FQGNSA. Trimming took 0 bases from V and 5 from J, leaving 10 bases between them. The CDR3 has 14 amino acids. CDR3 region: CASSLAGGGETQYF. CDR3 in DNA: TGTGCCAGCAGCTTAGCGGGGGGTGGGGAGACCCAGTACTTC.

The V gene is TRBV5-1, the J gene TRBJ1-5, with TRBD1 as a possible D gene (5 bases). Germline loops: CDR1 SGHRS, CDR2 YFSETQ. The V and J ends lost 3 bases and 4 bases respectively, with 11 bases between them. The CDR3 is made up of 14 amino acids. The CDR3 DNA is TGCGCCAGCAGCTCGACAGAGGGAAATCAGCCCCAGCATTTT. Residues: CASSSTEGNQPQHF.

This clone was observed once. The chain combines TRBV25-1 with TRBJ2-1, with a tentative D call TRBD2 (6 bases). The CDR3 extends over 15 amino acids. Germline V CDR1 and CDR2: MGHDK, SYGVNS. Trimming removed 7 bases at V and 6 bases at J, with 19 bases between. CDR3 nucleotides: TGTGCCAGCACCTCCTGGGGCAGGCGGGGCAATGAGCAGTTCTTC. Residues: CASTSWGRRGNEQFF. Full variable domain (remainder filled in from reference TRBV25-1 and TRBJ2-1): EADIYQTPRYLVIGTGKKITLECSQTMGHDKMYWYQQDPGMELHLIHYSYGVNSTEKGDLSSESTVSRIRTEHFPLTLESARPSHTSQYLCASTSWGRRGNEQFFGPGTRLTVL.

The J gene is TRBJ1-6, the V gene TRBV5-1; 11 nucleotides line up with TRBD1. Germline CDR1 is SGHRS and CDR2 is YFSETQ. There are 20 residues in the CDR3. Losses at the gene ends were 0 bases for V and 8 bases for J; bases not matched to a gene: 16. Here the CDR3 reads CASSLGPGQGVLKSDSPLHF. The CDR3 region has the DNA TGCGCCAGCAGCTTGGGACCGGGACAGGGGGTTCTTAAGTCGGATTCACCCCTCCACTTT.

In this sample, this clone turned up once. The chain combines TRBV7-2 with TRBJ2-3; 10 nucleotides match TRBD2. The CDR3 has 15 residues. Per germline, CDR1 SGHTA and CDR2 FQGNSA. V was clipped by 3 bases and J by 2 bases; unmatched bases: 2. The CDR3 spells CASSLTSGPTDTQYF. CDR3 nucleotide sequence: TGTGCCAGCAGCTTGACTAGCGGGCCCACAGATACGCAGTATTTT.

The chain is built from TRBV11-3 and TRBJ2-7; D call uncertain. CDR3 size: 11 residues. From germline, CDR1 is SGHNT and CDR2 YENEEA. The ends were cut back, 8 bases at V and 2 bases at J, with 7 bases in the middle. CDR3 region: CASGDTYEQYV. The CDR3 nucleotides are TGTGCCAGCGGCGACACCTACGAGCAGTACGTC.

This clone was seen a few times. J is TRBJ1-1 and V is TRBV4-3; TRBD1 aligns across 7 bases. Germline V CDR1 and CDR2: LGHNA, YSLEER. Germline trimming cut 3 bases from V and 6 bases from J; bases unmatched to any gene: 7. The CDR3 is 14 residues long. CDR3 residues: CASSHADRAAEAFF. Written as DNA, the CDR3 is TGCGCCAGCAGCCACGCCGACAGGGCGGCTGAAGCTTTCTTT.

The V and J genes are TRBV4-1 and TRBJ2-7; D gene unclear. Trimming pared 4 bases from V and 5 bases from J, leaving 12 bases between. Per germline, CDR1 MGHRA and CDR2 YSYEKL. The CDR3 consists of 13 residues. The CDR3 DNA sequence: TGCGCCAGCAGCCCCACACCAGTGGACGAGCAGTACGTC. This gives the protein CASSPTPVDEQYV.

This rearrangement joins TRBV12-5 to TRBJ2-3, with 7 bases matching TRBD2. Germline loops: CDR1 LGHNT, CDR2 FRNRAP. The V gene end was trimmed by 2 bases and the J gene end by 2 bases; junction bases not matched to a gene: 4. This CDR3 spans 15 amino acids. CDR3 loop: CASGLFRGVTDTQYF. CDR3 DNA sequence: TGTGCTAGTGGTTTGTTCCGGGGGGTCACAGATACGCAGTATTTT.

This rearrangement joins TRBV19 to TRBJ2-3, with 11 positions matching TRBD2. J lost 6 bases, V lost 5 bases, and 16 bases had no gene match. This CDR3 has 18 amino acids. Germline V gene data show CDR1 as LNHDA and CDR2 as SQIVND (reference sequence). The CDR3 DNA sequence: TGTGCCAGTAGTTCATTAGCGGGGGGGGTCGCCCGGGTGGATACGCAGTATTTT. Its translation: CASSSLAGGVARVDTQYF.

The genes are TRBV10-3 and TRBJ2-5, with 16 positions matching TRBD2. Unmatched junction bases numbered 11, after V lost 6 bases and J lost 4 bases. Per germline, CDR1 ENHRY and CDR2 SYGVKD. The CDR3 loop spans 18 amino acids. CDR3 sequence reads: CAISLGTSGGARGETQYF. The DNA for the CDR3 is TGTGCCATCAGCCTCGGGACTAGCGGGGGGGCCCGAGGAGAGACCCAGTACTTC.

The V call is TRBV7-9, the J call TRBJ1-1; TRBD1 aligns across 8 bases. This CDR3 has 16 amino acids. With 7 bases clipped from V and 0 bases from J, the junction kept 10 bases outside the gene matches. CDR1 is SEHNR, CDR2 FQNEAQ, per germline (reference sequence). In DNA form, the CDR3 reads TGTGCCAGCACAGGACAGGGACCCGTCGTGAACACTGAAGCTTTCTTT. Protein product: CASTGQGPVVNTEAFF.

The chain recombines TRBV7-2 with TRBJ1-2; D is perhaps TRBD1 (6 bases). From germline, CDR1 is SGHTA and CDR2 FQGNSA. The length of the CDR3 is 14 residues. The ends were cut back, 3 bases at V and 2 bases at J, with 10 bases in the middle. The CDR3 region is CASSFRQGNYGYTF. CDR3 bases: TGTGCCAGCAGCTTTCGCCAGGGGAACTATGGCTACACCTTC. Full variable domain (outside the CDR3, taken from reference TRBV7-2 and TRBJ1-2): GAGVSQSPSNKVTEKGKDVELRCDPISGHTALYWYRQSLGQGLEFLIYFQGNSAPDKSGLPSDRFSAERTGGSVSTLTIQRTQQEDSAVYLCASSFRQGNYGYTFGSGTRLTVV.

The rearrangement uses TRBV5-1 and TRBJ2-7; D possibly corresponds to TRBD1 (6 bases). Germline CDR1 is SGHRS and CDR2 is YFSETQ. V lost 0 bases and J lost 2, with 12 bases in between. There are 15 residues in the CDR3. Written as DNA, the CDR3 is TGCGCCAGCAGCTTGGGTGCAGGGGACCCCTACGAGCAGTACGTC. This encodes CASSLGAGDPYEQYV.

The chain links TRBV13 to TRBJ2-5; TRBD1 aligns across 11 bases. This CDR3 is 14 amino acids long. V lost 6 bases, J lost 6 bases, and 6 bases stayed unmatched. Per the germline V gene, CDR1 is PRHDT and CDR2 is FYEKMQ (reference sequence). The CDR3 nucleotides are TGTGCCAGCAGGCGGACAGGGGGCGAAAAGACCCAGTACTTC. This encodes CASRRTGGEKTQYF.

The genes are TRBV21-1 and TRBJ2-7; the tabulated D call, TRBD2, remains unverified against the DNA. TRBV21-1 is assigned pseudogene status. This CDR3 contains 20 residues. The CDR3 region is CASSKASASGGPFIIYEQYV. The CDR3 DNA is TGTGCCAGCAGCAAAGCGTCGGCTAGCGGGGGTCCTTTTATTATCTACGAGCAGTACGTC.

This rearrangement joins TRBV7-9 to TRBJ2-1; 11 nucleotides agree with TRBD1. Trimming took 5 bases from V and 9 from J; bases not matched to a gene: 12. CDR1 SEHNR and CDR2 FQNEAQ come from the germline V gene (reference sequence). The CDR3 totals 16 residues. The CDR3 here is CASSLPGQGASGEQFF. The CDR3 coding sequence is TGTGCCAGCAGCCTTCCTGGACAGGGGGCATCGGGTGAGCAGTTCTTC.

The gene calls are TRBV24-1 and TRBJ2-5; either TRBD1 or TRBD2 may fit D (5 bases each). With 7 bases removed from V and 4 bases from J, the gap between germline ends came to 12 bases. This CDR3 is built from 13 residues. Germline lookup yields CDR1 KGHDR and CDR2 SFDVKD. CDR3 loop: CATSPGGGETQYF. The CDR3 coding sequence is TGTGCCACCAGCCCGGGTGGGGGAGAGACCCAGTACTTC.

The gene calls are TRBV7-9 and TRBJ1-2, with D possibly matching TRBD1 (6 bases). Germline CDR1 is SEHNR and CDR2 is FQNEAQ (reference sequence). The germline V and J ends were trimmed by 0 bases and 8 bases, with 13 bases remaining between them. This CDR3 contains 14 residues. The CDR3, as DNA: TGTGCCAGCAGCTTAGCTGCGACAGGCGGAGGCTACACCTTC. Its translation: CASSLAATGGGYTF.

The chain uses TRBV9 and TRBJ2-3, with 12 bases matching TRBD2. The V and J ends lost 3 bases and 3 bases, in that order; junction bases with no gene match: 11. The CDR3 has 18 residues. Germline-derived CDR1 and CDR2 are SGDLS and YYNGEE. The CDR3 protein is CASSARNLAGGRTDTQYF. The CDR3 bases are TGTGCCAGCAGCGCCAGAAACCTAGCGGGAGGGCGGACAGATACGCAGTATTTT.

The chain joins TRBV11-3 to TRBJ2-1, with D perhaps TRBD1 (5 bases). The CDR3 runs to 14 residues. Germline V lookup: CDR1 SGHNT, CDR2 YENEEA. V was cut by 11 bases and J by 7 bases, with 21 bases left in between. CDR3: CAQRRQGGMNEQFF. The CDR3 DNA reads as TGTGCCCAGCGTAGGCAGGGTGGAATGAATGAGCAGTTCTTC.

This clone was detected a few times. Other DNA sequences within the sample encode an identical CDR3. This chain links TRBV5-1 with TRBJ2-2; D unresolved. Trimming pared 0 bases from V and 1 base from J, leaving 4 bases between. Per the germline V gene, CDR1 is SGHRS and CDR2 is YFSETQ. CDR3 length: 14 residues. The CDR3 region is CASSLGQNTGELFF. CDR3 nucleotide sequence: TGCGCCAGCAGCTTGGGGCAGAACACCGGGGAGCTGTTTTTT.

CDR3 sequence (DNA): TGTGCCACCAGTGATCCCACAGTGTTGGGGGAGACCCAGTACTTC. Amino acid sequence: CATSDPTVLGETQYF. This chain links TRBV24-1 with TRBJ2-5; no firm D call. The ends were cut back, 3 bases at V and 5 bases at J, with 15 bases in the middle. Germline V gives CDR1 KGHDR, CDR2 SFDVKD. The CDR3 covers 15 residues.

This clone was recorded once. The V call is TRBV9, the J call TRBJ2-1; D possibly uses TRBD1 or TRBD2 (5 bases each). The CDR3 sequence is 15 residues long. V was cut by 0 bases and J by 8 bases, with 15 bases left in between. The germline V gene encodes CDR1 SGDLS and CDR2 YYNGEE. The CDR3 coding sequence is TGTGCCAGCAGCGTAGGGGTGTTGGGGCGGGATGAGCAGTTCTTC. This codes for CASSVGVLGRDEQFF.